This T cell receptor beta chain was recovered during a study of human T cells and chemical hapten exposure. In the study's own analysis: The median was about 89,000 TCRs per sample, ranging roughly 20,000 to 690,600. TCRdb re-called the RACE reads through MiXCR, storing one row per CDR3 protein. The V and J calls come from TCRdb's annotation, not from the publication. The table shows under 75,000 distinct CDR3 sequences, with about 8.5% occurring only once. Comments on this clonotype: Since a much larger clone is just one base distant, this may be a read error.

The CDR3 consists of 13 residues. Time point reported: patch test 2, 6 weeks after DPC sensitization. Sample treatment: therapeutic diphenylcyclopropenone sensitization with weekly scalp DPC. The specimen comprised whole blood, sampled in connection with sensitization to the hapten diphenylcyclopropenone (DPC). This sequence joins TRBV12-3 or TRBV12-4 and TRBJ1-5; D is uncertain. This sequence was found in a woman aged 45-60 years with alopecia areata. Some clones in this sample may be carry-over from other donors' samples. CDR3 sequence: CACSFGSNQPQHF. The CDR3, as DNA: TGTGCCTGCAGTTTCGGCTCAAATCAGCCCCAGCATTTT.